The 26 T cell receptor beta chains presented below share a single source sample, sequenced in a study of blood T cell repertoires in COVID-19. Using immunoSEQ multiplex PCR, the repertoire was profiled, and TCRdb retains in-frame clones only, with some absent. The sample has under 95,000 clones, roughly 86% seen once. The sample was peripheral blood. All receptors come from a human donor with acute or convalescent COVID-19. The donor label of this sample is uncertain.

V gene TRBV5-4 combines with J gene TRBJ1-2; TRBD1 matches 11 bases. The length of the CDR3 is 15 residues. Germline loops: CDR1 SGHNT, CDR2 YYREEE (reference sequence). V trimming: 2 bases; J trimming: 4 bases; junction bases outside the gene matches: 4. The CDR3 region has the DNA TGTGCCAGCAGCTTCCGGACAGGGGGCTCCTATGGCTACACCTTC. It specifies CASSFRTGGSYGYTF.

The chain carries TRBV6-6 and TRBJ2-5, with 7 nucleotides matching TRBD2. This CDR3 spans 14 amino acids. V trimming: 6 bases; J trimming: 1 base; junction bases outside the gene matches: 5. Germline loops: CDR1 MNHNY, CDR2 SVGAGI (reference sequence). The CDR3 sequence: CASSSGTTQETQYF. The CDR3 region has the DNA TGTGCCAGCAGCTCCGGGACTACCCAAGAGACCCAGTACTTC.

This clone has more than one count but fewer than ten. The chain is built from TRBV7-3 and TRBJ1-5; D is undetermined. Looked up from germline, CDR1 is SGHTA and CDR2 is FQGTGA. CDR3 length: 13 amino acids. V gave up 1 base and J gave up 7 bases, with 8 bases separating them. CDR3 sequence reads: CASSLISFQPQHF. CDR3 DNA sequence: TGTGCCAGCAGCTTAATATCTTTCCAGCCCCAGCATTTT.

The chain carries TRBV30 and TRBJ2-5; 10 nucleotides align to TRBD2. The J segment lost 4 bases and the V segment lost 3 bases, leaving 14 bases of the junction unmatched. The CDR3 consists of 17 residues. From germline, CDR1 is GTSNPN and CDR2 SVGIG (reference sequence). The CDR3 DNA follows: TGTGCCTGGAGACTAGCGGGGATGGGCTCCCCAGGAGAGACCCAGTACTTC. This sequence encodes CAWRLAGMGSPGETQYF.

The V and J genes are TRBV2 and TRBJ2-4, with 7 bases aligning to TRBD1. In germline, CDR1 is SNHLY, CDR2 FYNNEI. This CDR3 spans 14 amino acids. Unmatched junction bases numbered 5, after V lost 7 bases and J lost 2 bases. The DNA of the CDR3 is TGTGCCAGCATACAGGGGTCGTCCAAAAACATTCAGTACTTC. It codes for CASIQGSSKNIQYF.

The chain employs TRBV4-1 and TRBJ2-1; TRBD2 agrees at 9 bases. V trimming: 0 bases; J trimming: 6 bases; junction bases outside the gene matches: 9. This CDR3 is 17 amino acids long. Germline values: CDR1 MGHRA, CDR2 YSYEKL. This CDR3 reads CASSQDLAGGGGNEQFF. For the CDR3, the DNA is TGCGCCAGCAGCCAAGATCTGGCGGGGGGGGGAGGCAATGAGCAGTTCTTC.

The gene calls are TRBV2 and TRBJ2-7; possible D gene TRBD1, 6 bases. Trimming left V 7 bases short and J 3 bases short, with 19 bases between. This CDR3 spans 15 amino acids. CDR1 and CDR2 from the germline V gene are SNHLY and FYNNEI. The CDR3 sequence: CASKPQGIGDYEQYF. The CDR3 DNA reads as TGTGCCAGCAAACCGCAGGGGATAGGTGACTACGAGCAGTACTTC.

CDR3 protein: CASGLDSPRDTQYF. The CDR3, as DNA: TGTGCTAGTGGTTTAGACTCCCCCCGGGATACGCAGTATTTT. The chain has TRBV12-5 and TRBJ2-3, with D unclear. Looked up from germline, CDR1 is LGHNT and CDR2 is FRNRAP. The V end was cut by 3 bases, the J end by 6 bases, with 13 bases between. The CDR3 runs to 14 residues. The full variable domain, rest sourced from reference TRBV12-5 and TRBJ2-3, is DARVTQTPRHKVTEMGQEVTMRCQPILGHNTVFWYRQTMMQGLELLAYFRNRAPLDDSGMPKDRFSAEMPDATLATLKIQPSEPRDSAVYFCASGLDSPRDTQYFGPGTRLTVL.

The chain uses TRBV5-4 and TRBJ2-3; D perhaps matches TRBD2 (5 bases). Trimming shortened V by 5 bases and J by 1 base, and 8 bases separated the two germline ends. This CDR3 is built from 13 residues. Germline loops: CDR1 SGHNT, CDR2 YYREEE (reference sequence). CDR3 amino acids: CASSRGRTDTQYF. For the CDR3, the DNA is TGTGCCAGCAGTCGCGGGCGCACAGATACGCAGTATTTT.

This rearrangement joins TRBV7-6 to TRBJ2-3, with 8 bases matching TRBD1. The CDR3 runs to 19 residues. Trimming took 2 bases from V and 1 from J; bases not matched to a gene: 14. In germline, CDR1 is SGHVS, CDR2 FNYEAQ. CDR3 DNA sequence: TGTGCCAGCAGCTTAAGGGGCAGCGGCAGGGGGCAGCGCACAGATACGCAGTATTTT. It specifies CASSLRGSGRGQRTDTQYF.

The rearrangement uses TRBV18 and TRBJ2-1, with a possible D match to TRBD1 (6 bases). The germline V gene encodes CDR1 KGHSH and CDR2 LQKENI. V was clipped by 3 bases and J by 6 bases, with 15 bases between them. The CDR3 sequence is 15 residues long. The CDR3 coding sequence is TGTGCCAGCTCACCTCGCAGGACAGACAGCAATGAGCAGTTCTTC. Protein sequence: CASSPRRTDSNEQFF. Looking up the rest from reference TRBV18 and TRBJ2-1 gives the full variable domain: NAGVMQNPRHLVRRRGQEARLRCSPMKGHSHVYWYRQLPEEGLKFMVYLQKENIIDESGMPKERFSAEFPKEGPSILRIQQVVRGDSAAYFCASSPRRTDSNEQFFGPGTRLTVL.

The V gene is TRBV5-1, the J gene TRBJ1-6; 9 bases are a match to TRBD1. With 4 bases clipped from V and 5 bases from J, the junction kept 4 bases outside the gene matches. Per the germline V gene, CDR1 is SGHRS and CDR2 is YFSETQ. This CDR3 spans 15 amino acids. The chain's CDR3 is CASSQGQGDNSPLHF. The CDR3 nucleotides are TGCGCCAGCAGCCAGGGACAGGGTGATAATTCACCCCTCCACTTT.

The chain uses TRBV18 and TRBJ2-3, with 8 positions matching TRBD2. Germline-derived CDR1 and CDR2 are KGHSH and LQKENI. V shed 3 bases and J 5 bases; nucleotides not matched to a gene: 10. There are 16 residues in the CDR3. The CDR3 here is CASSPSGGPSGDTQYF. The CDR3 region has the DNA TGTGCCAGCTCACCTTCGGGGGGGCCGAGTGGAGATACGCAGTATTTT.

J is TRBJ1-2 and V is TRBV5-4, with 9 bases aligning to TRBD1. Germline CDR1 reads SGHNT; CDR2 reads YYREEE (reference sequence). The J segment lost 0 bases and the V segment lost 4 bases, leaving 4 bases of the junction unmatched. The CDR3 has 15 residues. As DNA, the CDR3 is TGTGCCAGCAGCCCGACAGGGGGTGCTAACTATGGCTACACCTTC. Its translation: CASSPTGGANYGYTF.

The V gene is TRBV6-2 or TRBV6-3, the J gene TRBJ1-2, with D possibly TRBD1 on 6 matching bases. CDR1 and CDR2 from the germline V gene are MNHEY and SVGEGT. V was shortened by 1 base and J by 5 bases, with 8 bases between the two germline ends. This CDR3 is built from 13 residues. DNA of the CDR3: TGTGCCAGCAGTTACTACAGGGAATATGGCTACACCTTC. Its translation is CASSYYREYGYTF.

The genes are TRBV5-6 and TRBJ2-1; 10 nucleotides agree with TRBD1. The CDR3 totals 15 residues. CDR1 is SGHDT and CDR2 is YYEEEE in the germline V gene. J gave up 5 bases and V 5 bases, and 7 bases lay outside the gene matches. The CDR3 bases are TGTGCCAGCAGAAGATCGGGACAGGGGAACAATGAGCAGTTCTTC. Its protein is CASRRSGQGNNEQFF.

V usage is TRBV18 and J usage is TRBJ2-6, with 10 bases that match TRBD1. CDR1 KGHSH and CDR2 LQKENI come from the germline V gene. V was clipped by 3 bases and J by 2 bases; unmatched bases: 7. This CDR3 is 18 amino acids long. The CDR3 sequence: CASSPRDRGGTGANVLTF. Written as DNA, the CDR3 is TGTGCCAGCTCACCCCGGGACAGGGGAGGCACTGGGGCCAACGTCCTGACTTTC.

Of note for this clone: The junction departs from germline at one end; a sequencing error may be responsible. The genes are TRBV27 and TRBJ1-6; 8 bases match TRBD1. Germline lookup yields CDR1 MNHEY and CDR2 SMNVEV (reference sequence). The length of the CDR3 is 15 residues. The CDR3 bases are TGTGCCACCGCGAAACAGGGGGACTTGAGTTCACCCTTCCACTTT. It is translated as CATAKQGDLSSPFHF.

The chain uses TRBV19 and TRBJ1-1; D might be TRBD1 (5 bases). The CDR3 length is 13 residues. Germline values: CDR1 LNHDA, CDR2 SQIVND (reference sequence). Trimming cost V 0 bases and J 11 bases, with 13 bases left between them. The CDR3 here is CASSIDIRVGAFF. CDR3 nucleotide sequence: TGTGCCAGTAGTATAGATATCAGGGTAGGGGCTTTCTTT.

The rearrangement uses TRBV6-1 and TRBJ1-2; 8 bases map to TRBD1. The trim removed 3 bases at V and 6 bases at J, leaving 9 bases unmatched. Germline lookup yields CDR1 MNHNS and CDR2 SASEGT. The CDR3 is 15 residues long. CDR3 amino acids: CASSEVTGAKDGYTF. The CDR3, as DNA: TGTGCCAGCAGTGAGGTGACAGGGGCAAAGGATGGCTACACCTTC.

As concerns this clone: Other nucleotide sequences from this sample produce the same CDR3. CDR3 loop: CASSLGSSNQPQHF. The CDR3 nucleotides read TGTGCCAGCAGCTTAGGTAGTAGCAATCAGCCCCAGCATTTT. J is TRBJ1-5 and V is TRBV11-2; D gene ambiguous. Trimming took off 1 base at V and 0 bases at J, with 4 bases between the two ends. Germline lookup yields CDR1 SGHAT and CDR2 FQNNGV. The CDR3 loop spans 14 amino acids. Drawing the rest from reference TRBV11-2 and TRBJ1-5, the complete variable domain is EAGVAQSPRYKIIEKRQSVAFWCNPISGHATLYWYQQILGQGPKLLIQFQNNGVVDDSQLPKDRFSAERLKGVDSTLKIQPAKLEDSAVYLCASSLGSSNQPQHFGDGTRLSIL.

This clone was found a few times. The J gene is TRBJ2-7, the V gene TRBV5-1; no clear D gene. V was pared by 4 bases and J by 3 bases, with 11 bases between. The CDR3 loop spans 13 amino acids. The germline V gene encodes CDR1 SGHRS and CDR2 YFSETQ. The CDR3, as DNA: TGCGCCAGCAGCCGGAGTTCTCTCTACGAGCAGTACTTC. Its protein is CASSRSSLYEQYF.

This chain links TRBV5-1 with TRBJ1-1; 8 bases are a match to TRBD1. The germline V gene encodes CDR1 SGHRS and CDR2 YFSETQ. J was trimmed by 4 bases and V by 2 bases; bases with no gene match: 7. The CDR3 length is 15 residues. The CDR3 spells CASSFGGQGGTEAFF. In nucleotides, the CDR3 is TGCGCCAGCAGCTTCGGTGGACAGGGCGGCACTGAAGCTTTCTTT.

This clone occurred a few times. The V gene is TRBV7-9, the J gene TRBJ1-5; TRBD1 might be the D (5 bases). The CDR3 is made up of 14 amino acids. The V and J ends lost 5 bases and 3 bases respectively, with 11 bases between them. Germline-derived CDR1 and CDR2 are SEHNR and FQNEAQ (reference sequence). The CDR3 protein is CASSPQGSNQPQHF. In DNA, the CDR3 is TGTGCCAGCAGCCCGCAGGGTTCCAATCAGCCCCAGCATTTT. The variable domain in full, with the rest retrieved from reference TRBV7-9 and TRBJ1-5, is DTGVSQNPRHKITKRGQNVTFRCDPISEHNRLYWYRQTLGQGPEFLTYFQNEAQLEKSRLLSDRFSAERPKGSFSTLEIQRTEQGDSAMYLCASSPQGSNQPQHFGDGTRLSIL.

This chain connects TRBV7-8 to TRBJ1-1; weak D call: TRBD1 (6 bases). This CDR3 comprises 14 residues. Germline values: CDR1 SGHVS, CDR2 FQNEAQ. Trimming took off 2 bases at V and 4 bases at J, with 11 bases between the two ends. The DNA of the CDR3 is TGTGCCAGCAGCTTATGGAAAGGGGGCACTGAAGCTTTCTTT. Residues: CASSLWKGGTEAFF.

The chain carries TRBV28 and TRBJ2-5; 8 bases match TRBD2. The CDR3 totals 15 residues. From germline, CDR1 is MDHEN and CDR2 SYDVKM. The J segment lost 3 bases and the V segment lost 5 bases, leaving 8 bases of the junction unmatched. The CDR3 DNA is TGTGCCAGCAGTCCGGGACTAGACTATAAAGAGACCCAGTACTTC. It specifies CASSPGLDYKETQYF.